This T cell receptor beta chain originates from a study of radiation and T cells in renal cell carcinoma (dated by TCRdb to 2018 to 2021). Background on the whole study: In total, some 52 samples underwent TCR beta sequencing: some 26 tumors plus 27 peripheral blood samples. The last blood draw occurred 4 weeks after radiation, at the same time as nephrectomy. Across all 50 or so samples, 4,016,671 unique CDR3 nucleotide sequences, encoding 2,658,974 unique CDR3 amino acid sequences, were identified.

Paper-wide results and their limitations: No pretreatment tumor biopsies were available, so the baseline intratumoral presence of clonotypes could not be determined. In blood, the top tumor clonotypes increased from baseline to 2 weeks after radiation and then shrank by 4 weeks, which suggests a temporary expansion of tumor-resident clones. Blood repertoire dynamics were not followed beyond 4 weeks after treatment. Because the trial had a single-armed design, the trial could not examine how radiation dose or scheduling affected the TCR repertoire.

CDR3 length: 14 amino acids, cysteine to phenylalanine. Of the read, only the CDR3 DNA is kept; its 42 bases are in frame from base 1. Via the germline V gene, CDR1 is SGHTS and CDR2 YDEGEE. Trimming costs V 2 bases and J 1 base, and their ends lie 9 bases apart. TCR beta libraries were generated from genomic DNA with the immunoSEQ kit, following the manufacturer's recommendations. To prepare libraries, a first multiplex PCR with proprietary primers was run, followed by a second PCR that added unique barcodes, and a bead cleanup was done after each round. A positive control reaction and a negative control reaction, both provided in the kit, were run with every batch of samples. The final libraries were assessed on an Agilent 4200 TapeStation D1000 ScreenTape, pooled by volume, and quantified by qPCR. An Illumina NextSeq500 fitted with a MidOutput 150-cycle cartridge performed the sequencing, running 156 Read1 cycles and 15 Index1 cycles with the kit's custom primers. The pooled library was loaded at 0.8 to 1 pM, and roughly 18% PhiX control was spiked in. The study's processing was this. Vendor-processed data were analyzed in R, with a clonotype defined as all T cells sharing the same CDR3 nucleotide sequence. For clone abundance analyses, frequencies were normalized to the 10,000 most abundant clones per sample. Public T cell clones, which averaged fewer than five per sample, were removed prior to analysis. A difference in abundance of at least 32-fold between compartments was used to define tumor-enriched and baseline blood-enriched clonotypes. A beta-binomial differential abundance model was used to identify clonotypes that were expanded or contracted between blood time points. The Baroni-Urbani and Buser coefficient was used to measure tumor-blood repertoire similarity, and groups were compared with two-tailed Wilcoxon tests in R. The immuneACCESS repertoire file appears here via TCRdb, limited to in-frame rearrangements. These files lack a portion of the clones; in checked studies, under half of the deficit traces to unresolved V genes, and the cause of the others is not known. V and J calls and clone size come straight from that table; D and trimming were deduced from the DNA. This sample gives 130,000 to 150,000 clones in total; about 86% of them show up just once. The ten top clones hold about a sixth of the sample.

On this clone: The specificity of this receptor is unknown. Qualities for individual bases were not recorded, and no much larger clone is one base off.

Read against the paper, the sample's time point label means: blood 4 weeks post-SBRT, at nephrectomy. The sample's treatment or condition label, decoded: 15 Gy SBRT to primary tumor, nephrectomy 4 weeks later. The samples were obtained from a clinical trial, where primary renal cell carcinomas were treated with 15 Gy stereotactic body radiation therapy and then removed by nephrectomy 4 weeks afterward. To follow tumor-enriched clonotypes, serial peripheral blood was collected from radiation-treated patients at baseline and at 2 weeks and 4 weeks after SBRT. Every patient had renal cell carcinoma of clear cell pathology. The QIAamp DNA Blood Mini Kit (Qiagen) was used to prepare genomic DNA for TCR sequencing. The analyses included just those samples that passed every quality control check.

The material was blood, obtained from a patient whose treatment included radiotherapy and nephrectomy. The rearranged segments are TRBV5-8 and TRBJ1-1, with TRBD1 as a weak D call on 6 bases. This TCR was sampled from a woman aged 50 to 60 with renal cell carcinoma. The CDR3 here reads CASSFRGQNTEAFF. In nucleotide form, the sequence is TGTGCCAGCAGCTTCAGGGGACAGAACACTGAAGCTTTCTTT. The CDR3 plus the reference TRBV5-8 and TRBJ1-1 genes for the other parts give the full variable domain: EAGVTQSPTHLIKTRGQQATLRCSPISGHTSVYWYQQALGLGLQFLLWYDEGEERNRGNFPPRFSGRQFPNYSSELNVNALELEDSALYLCASSFRGQNTEAFFGQGTRLTVV.